This T cell receptor beta chain was identified during a study of blood T cells in healthy people across ages. The study's findings and limits: Roughly linearly, TCR beta diversity per million T cells fell as age increased.

Sample-barcoded 5' priming and a J-beta primer mix drove a second PCR of roughly 7 to 11 cycles. TCRdb passed the 5' RACE reads through MiXCR, listing each CDR3 protein once. The table includes 1.5 million to 2 million distinct CDR3 sequences, 30% to 40% detected once. Trimming left V 0 bases short and J 13 bases short, with 16 bases between. The length of the CDR3 is 14 residues. In germline, CDR1 is MGHRA, CDR2 YSYEKL. No fewer than 5.5 micrograms of total RNA were isolated from every sample. This clonotype was seen repeatedly, ten times or more. Its specificity is not known. The J gene is TRBJ2-1, the V gene TRBV4-1; perhaps TRBD2 as D (5 bases). The sequence was obtained from a human donor in good health. The sequencing input was blood. The CDR3 loop is CASSQDSRGDNQFF. The CDR3 DNA is TGCGCCAGCAGCCAAGATTCCCGGGGTGATAATCAGTTCTTC.